The clone carrying this T cell receptor beta chain was seen a few times. The same CDR3 is also encoded by other DNA sequences in this sample. V lost 1 base, J lost 8 bases, and 11 bases lay in between. CDR1 and CDR2 from the germline V gene are KGHSH and LQKENI. This CDR3 is built from 13 residues. The data were obtained in a study of neoadjuvant anti-PD-1 for oral cavity cancer. As for time point: after neoadjuvant nivolumab, at surgical resection. These oral cavity squamous cell carcinomas were HPV-negative and locally advanced. Clones were read by immunoSEQ multiplex PCR, and TCRdb kept only the in-frame ones, dropping some. The sample yields about 15,000 clones, 35% to 40% seen once.

The TCR sequence derives from a person aged 35 to 85 with oral cavity squamous cell carcinoma. The chain couples TRBV18 to TRBJ1-1, with unresolved D. This specimen consisted of tumor tissue, obtained after nivolumab (anti-PD-1) treatment. The CDR3 loop is CASSPQGLGEAFF. The CDR3 bases are TGTGCCAGCTCACCACAGGGTCTCGGGGAAGCTTTCTTT.